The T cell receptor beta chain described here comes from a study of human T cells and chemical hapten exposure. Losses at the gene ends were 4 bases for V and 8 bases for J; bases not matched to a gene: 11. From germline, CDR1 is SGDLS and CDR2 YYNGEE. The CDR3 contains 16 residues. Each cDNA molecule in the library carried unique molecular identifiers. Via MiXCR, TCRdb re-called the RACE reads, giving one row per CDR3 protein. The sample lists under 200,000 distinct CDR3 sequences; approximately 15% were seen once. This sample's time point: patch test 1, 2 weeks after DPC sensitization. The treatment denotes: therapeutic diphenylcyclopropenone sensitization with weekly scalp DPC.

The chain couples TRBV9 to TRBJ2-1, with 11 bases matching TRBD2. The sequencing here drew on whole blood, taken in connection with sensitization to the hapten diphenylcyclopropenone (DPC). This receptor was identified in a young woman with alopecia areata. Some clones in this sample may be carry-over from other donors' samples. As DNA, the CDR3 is TGTGCCAGCAGCCCGCGTAGCGGGGGGGCCTTCGATGAGCAGTTCTTC. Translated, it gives CASSPRSGGAFDEQFF.